This entry lists 11 T cell receptor beta chains sequenced from one sample in a study of CD8+ T cells in alopecia areata. Indicated treatment: oral pan-JAK inhibitor, 5-10 mg twice daily. Sequencing used cDNA as its template, made by extracting RNA and reverse transcribing it. Assay: immunoSEQ multiplex PCR; the TCRdb copy retains only in-frame clones and omits some. This table has around 200,000 clones, around three fifths appearing once. The sequenced sample was CD8+ T cells sorted from blood, obtained at week 24, from a patient treated with tofacitinib. These receptors originate from a human donor with alopecia areata.

The chain joins TRBV5-1 to TRBJ1-6; D is perhaps TRBD1 (5 bases). V shed 4 bases and J shed 7 bases, with 12 bases lying between them. The CDR3 sequence is 14 residues long. Germline V gives CDR1 SGHRS, CDR2 YFSETQ. CDR3 in DNA: TGCGCCAGCAGCGGATCGGGACTCAATTCACCCCTCCACTTT. Amino acids: CASSGSGLNSPLHF.

This clone occurred a few times. The V call is TRBV29-1, the J call TRBJ2-1, with a weak D call TRBD2 (5 bases). The germline V gene encodes CDR1 SQVTM and CDR2 ANQGSEA. Trimming removed 3 bases at V and 9 bases at J, with 15 bases between. This CDR3 has 13 residues. In nucleotides, the CDR3 is TGCAGCGTTGACGCGGGCCGAGCCAGTGAGCAGTTCTTC. This sequence encodes CSVDAGRASEQFF.

The V gene is TRBV9, the J gene TRBJ1-1; perhaps TRBD1 as D (6 bases). Germline values: CDR1 SGDLS, CDR2 YYNGEE. V was clipped by 3 bases and J by 11 bases, with 14 bases between them. CDR3 size: 12 residues. The DNA for the CDR3 is TGTGCCAGCAGCGGTAGGGGGACGCAGGCTTTCTTT. This encodes CASSGRGTQAFF.

This clone was seen only a few times. The chain links TRBV12-5 to TRBJ1-1; D is unresolved. V was cut by 3 bases and J by 0 bases, with 8 bases left in between. From germline, CDR1 is LGHNT and CDR2 FRNRAP. The CDR3 has 14 residues. CDR3 bases: TGTGCTAGTGGTTTCTCGGGAATGAACACTGAAGCTTTCTTT. It specifies CASGFSGMNTEAFF.

The chain uses TRBV7-9 and TRBJ2-1; tentatively, D is TRBD2 (6 bases). Germline lookup yields CDR1 SEHNR and CDR2 FQNEAQ (reference sequence). The V gene lost 1 base and the J gene lost 2 bases, with 9 bases spanning the gap. The CDR3 extends over 15 amino acids. The CDR3 nucleotides read TGTGCCAGCAGCTTAGGCGGGATTCCCTACAATGAGCAGTTCTTC. This gives the protein CASSLGGIPYNEQFF.

This clone was observed many times. The genes are TRBV6-1 and TRBJ1-3; no firm D call. Germline loops: CDR1 MNHNS, CDR2 SASEGT. Between the trimmed V and J ends, which lost 5 bases and 1 base, there was a span of 9 bases. This CDR3 is built from 14 residues. The CDR3 DNA reads TGTGCCAGCAGTTATGGGAGATCTGGAAACACCATATATTTT. Protein: CASSYGRSGNTIYF.

This clone has only a few counts. Other DNA sequences in this sample translate to the same CDR3. The gene calls are TRBV29-1 and TRBJ2-2; D assignment may be TRBD1 or TRBD2 (5 bases each). The CDR3 spans 12 residues. Per germline, CDR1 SQVTM and CDR2 ANQGSEA. The V and J ends lost 4 bases and 4 bases respectively, with 7 bases between them. DNA of the CDR3: TGCAGCGTTGTTGGGGGCACCGGGGAGCTGTTTTTT. The encoded protein is CSVVGGTGELFF.

The V gene is TRBV4-1, the J gene TRBJ2-1; 11 bases line up with TRBD1. Germline V gene data show CDR1 as MGHRA and CDR2 as YSYEKL. The CDR3 is 15 residues long. The trim removed 6 bases at V and 7 bases at J, leaving 8 bases unmatched. The CDR3 region has the DNA TGCGCCAGCAGACAGGACAGGGGGCTTGGTAATGAGCAGTTCTTC. Protein: CASRQDRGLGNEQFF.

There are a few counts of this clone. The chain combines TRBV6-1 with TRBJ2-1; D might be TRBD1 (6 bases). Germline V gene data show CDR1 as MNHNS and CDR2 as SASEGT. The CDR3 sequence is 15 residues long. The V gene lost 6 bases and the J gene lost 0 bases, with 12 bases spanning the gap. The CDR3, as DNA: TGTGCCAGCAGCACAGGGTTGAGCTCCTACAATGAGCAGTTCTTC. Translation gives CASSTGLSSYNEQFF.

The chain is built from TRBV6-5 and TRBJ2-7; TRBD1 matches at 8 bases. The CDR3 totals 15 residues. The trim removed 5 bases at V and 5 bases at J, leaving 11 bases unmatched. Germline CDR1 and CDR2: MNHEY and SVGAGI. The DNA for the CDR3 is TGTGCCAGCAGTCTAACCACAGGGGGTATCCACGAGCAGTACTTC. Protein product: CASSLTTGGIHEQYF.

This clone showed up just a few times. The V and J genes are TRBV6-6 and TRBJ2-7, with D possibly being TRBD1 (6 bases). V was shortened by 3 bases and J by 2 bases, with 14 bases between the two germline ends. The CDR3 sequence is 15 residues long. Germline CDR1 reads MNHNY; CDR2 reads SVGAGI (reference sequence). The CDR3 loop is CASSYLGTPPYEQYF. The CDR3 DNA is TGTGCCAGCAGTTATCTGGGGACACCTCCCTACGAGCAGTACTTC.